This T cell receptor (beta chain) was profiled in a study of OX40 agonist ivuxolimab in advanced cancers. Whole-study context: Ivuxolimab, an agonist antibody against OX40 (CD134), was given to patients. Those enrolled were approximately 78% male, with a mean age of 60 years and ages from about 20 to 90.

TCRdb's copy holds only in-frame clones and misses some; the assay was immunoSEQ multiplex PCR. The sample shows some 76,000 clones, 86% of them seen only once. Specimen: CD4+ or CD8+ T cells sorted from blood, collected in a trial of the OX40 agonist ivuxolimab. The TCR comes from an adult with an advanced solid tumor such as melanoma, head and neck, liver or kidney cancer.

The CDR3, as DNA: TGCAGCGTTGTACAAGGGACAGGGGGCTACGAGCAGTACTTC. As protein: CSVVQGTGGYEQYF. The chain joins TRBV29-1 to TRBJ2-7, with 11 bases fitting TRBD1. This CDR3 contains 14 residues. The germline V gene has CDR1 SQVTM and CDR2 ANQGSEA. Losses at the gene ends were 4 bases for V and 3 bases for J; bases not matched to a gene: 5.